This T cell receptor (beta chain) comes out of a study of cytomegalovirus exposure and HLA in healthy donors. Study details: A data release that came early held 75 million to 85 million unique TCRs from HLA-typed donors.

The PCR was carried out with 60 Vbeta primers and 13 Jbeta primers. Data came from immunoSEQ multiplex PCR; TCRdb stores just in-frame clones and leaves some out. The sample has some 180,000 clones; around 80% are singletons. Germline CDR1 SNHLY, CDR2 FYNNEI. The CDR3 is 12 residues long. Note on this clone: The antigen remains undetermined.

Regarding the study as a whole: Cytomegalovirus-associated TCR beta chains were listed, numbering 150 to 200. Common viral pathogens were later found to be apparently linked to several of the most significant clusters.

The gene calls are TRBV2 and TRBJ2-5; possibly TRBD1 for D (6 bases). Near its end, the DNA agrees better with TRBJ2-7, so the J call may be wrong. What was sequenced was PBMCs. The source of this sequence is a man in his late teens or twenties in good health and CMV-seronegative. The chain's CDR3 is CASSKQGYEQYF. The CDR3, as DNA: TGTGCCAGCAGTAAACAGGGCTACGAGCAGTACTTC.